Following are 20 T cell receptor beta chains from one sample sequenced in a study of blood T cell repertoires in COVID-19. Data came from immunoSEQ multiplex PCR; TCRdb stores just in-frame clones and leaves some out. Among 97,000 or so clones listed, about four fifths were seen once. Sequenced sample: peripheral blood. These receptors were obtained from an elderly woman with active or convalescent COVID-19.

A remark on this clone: The junction and the germline gene differ at one end; a read error may be behind it. The genes are TRBV5-1 and TRBJ2-5, with 11 bases fitting TRBD2. This CDR3 spans 14 amino acids. Germline V gene lookup returns CDR1 SGHRS and CDR2 YFSETQ. The CDR3 DNA reads as TGTGCCAGCAGCCAACTAGCGGGAGTCGAGACCCAGTACTTC. This translates into CASSQLAGVETQYF.

The chain couples TRBV9 to TRBJ2-1; 8 nucleotides line up with TRBD1. J was trimmed by 8 bases and V by 2 bases; bases with no gene match: 15. CDR3 size: 17 residues. Germline CDR1 reads SGDLS; CDR2 reads YYNGEE. The chain's CDR3 is CASSVSPSGQGTDEQFF. The CDR3 coding sequence is TGTGCCAGCAGCGTTTCCCCTTCCGGACAGGGTACCGATGAGCAGTTCTTC.

V gene TRBV25-1 combines with J gene TRBJ2-7; D perhaps matches TRBD2 (5 bases). Germline CDR1 reads MGHDK; CDR2 reads SYGVNS. Trimming cost V 8 bases and J 1 base, with 12 bases left between them. The CDR3 is 13 residues long. CDR3 sequence (DNA): TGTGCCAGCGTACCCCCGGGGTCCTACGAGCAGTACTTC. It yields the protein CASVPPGSYEQYF.

The CDR3 here is CASSRQGGYTF. In DNA, the CDR3 is TGTGCCAGCAGTCGACAGGGGGGCTACACCTTC. The V and J genes are TRBV2 and TRBJ1-2; 8 bases fit TRBD1. This CDR3 has 11 amino acids. Germline CDR1 is SNHLY and CDR2 is FYNNEI. J was trimmed by 8 bases and V by 5 bases; bases with no gene match: 1.

The sample holds a few counts of this clone. This sequence joins TRBV5-4 and TRBJ1-4; 7 nucleotides agree with TRBD1. This CDR3 region has 15 residues. The V gene's germline CDR1 is SGHNT and CDR2 YYREEE (reference sequence). The trim removed 0 bases at V and 5 bases at J, leaving 4 bases unmatched. CDR3 nucleotide sequence: TGTGCCAGCAGCTTGGGAGACAGGGCGAATGAAAAACTGTTTTTT. Its protein is CASSLGDRANEKLFF.

CDR3 residues: CASSESASGGQETQYF. In nucleotides, the CDR3 is TGTGCCAGCAGTGAATCGGCTAGCGGGGGCCAAGAGACCCAGTACTTC. The J gene is TRBJ2-5, the V gene TRBV6-1, with TRBD2 matching 10 bases. The ends lost 2 bases at V and 1 base at J; junction bases unmatched: 4. CDR1 is MNHNS, CDR2 SASEGT, per germline. The CDR3 contains 16 residues.

This chain connects TRBV18 to TRBJ2-5; 8 nucleotides align to TRBD2. J lost 5 bases, V lost 0 bases, and 8 bases had no gene match. This CDR3 region has 16 residues. Germline CDR1 and CDR2: KGHSH and LQKENI. The CDR3 reads CASSPPAGGPEETQYF. CDR3 DNA sequence: TGTGCCAGCTCACCACCGGCGGGAGGTCCTGAGGAGACCCAGTACTTC.

The DNA of the CDR3 is TGTGCCAGCTCACCTCTTCAACGACAGGGGGACTCAGATACGCAGTATTTT. This gives the protein CASSPLQRQGDSDTQYF. V usage is TRBV18 and J usage is TRBJ2-3; 9 positions match TRBD1. Germline V CDR1 and CDR2: KGHSH, LQKENI. The length of the CDR3 is 17 residues. V shed 3 bases, J shed 4 bases, and the junction held 11 bases outside the gene matches.

This rearrangement joins TRBV27 to TRBJ1-3; D gene uncertain. Trimming shortened V by 0 bases and J by 1 base, and 10 bases separated the two germline ends. In germline, CDR1 is MNHEY, CDR2 SMNVEV (reference sequence). CDR3 length equals 16 residues. The CDR3 loop is CASSLSVPTSGNTIYF. The CDR3 DNA is TGTGCCAGCAGTTTATCCGTACCAACTTCTGGAAACACCATATATTTT.

V usage is TRBV7-2 and J usage is TRBJ2-1, with 7 bases aligning to TRBD2. The length of the CDR3 is 13 residues. The V gene's germline CDR1 is SGHTA and CDR2 FQGNSA. The trim removed 1 base at V and 9 bases at J, leaving 3 bases unmatched. CDR3 loop: CASSLETSSEQFF. As DNA, the CDR3 is TGTGCCAGCAGCTTAGAGACTAGCAGTGAGCAGTTCTTC.

The chain carries TRBV7-3 and TRBJ1-1; tentatively, D is TRBD1 (5 bases). Trimming stripped 5 bases from V and 2 bases from J, with 9 bases between. The CDR3 covers 13 residues. In germline, CDR1 is SGHTA, CDR2 FQGTGA. CDR3 loop: CASSTDSNTEAFF. Here the CDR3 DNA reads TGTGCCAGCAGCACCGACAGTAACACTGAAGCTTTCTTT.

This chain connects TRBV6-8 to TRBJ2-7; 14 bases map to TRBD2. The ends lost 9 bases at V and 2 bases at J; junction bases unmatched: 15. Looked up from germline, CDR1 is MNHGY and CDR2 is SAAAGT. The CDR3 runs 18 residues. The CDR3 reads CASPPGLAGVQRTYEQYF. The CDR3 DNA reads TGTGCCAGTCCTCCGGGACTAGCGGGAGTCCAGCGCACCTACGAGCAGTACTTC.

J is TRBJ1-6 and V is TRBV2; D gene unclear. CDR1 is SNHLY and CDR2 is FYNNEI in the germline V gene. The CDR3 runs to 12 residues. V lost 6 bases to trimming and J lost 9 bases, with 9 bases between them. In nucleotides, the CDR3 is TGTGCCAGCAGCGAGACTGTTTCACCCCTCCACTTT. Encoded protein: CASSETVSPLHF.

The chain uses TRBV20-1 and TRBJ2-7; D might be TRBD1 (5 bases). The CDR3 is 11 residues long. Germline V CDR1 and CDR2: DFQATT, SNEGSKA (reference sequence). Between the trimmed V and J ends, which lost 5 bases and 7 bases, there was a span of 12 bases. The CDR3 region has the DNA TGCAGTGCTGCGGACACCTTTGAGCAGTACTTC. Translated: CSAADTFEQYF.

The chain joins TRBV9 to TRBJ2-7, with 7 bases lining up with TRBD1. Per germline, CDR1 SGDLS and CDR2 YYNGEE. V lost 4 bases, J lost 0 bases, and 4 bases stayed unmatched. The CDR3 runs 14 residues. The CDR3 is CASSSRTGSYEQYF. CDR3 in DNA: TGTGCCAGCAGCTCTCGGACAGGCTCCTACGAGCAGTACTTC.

This rearrangement joins TRBV7-9 to TRBJ2-5, with D unclear. Per the germline V gene, CDR1 is SEHNR and CDR2 is FQNEAQ (reference sequence). The ends were cut back, 3 bases at V and 5 bases at J, with 10 bases in the middle. This CDR3 is 13 amino acids long. For the CDR3, the DNA is TGTGCCAGCAGCTTGGGCCAAACGGAGACCCAGTACTTC. Protein: CASSLGQTETQYF.

The chain has TRBV10-1 and TRBJ2-4; maybe TRBD1 (6 bases). Germline V gene sequence: CDR1 WNHNN, CDR2 SYGVQD (reference sequence). The CDR3 sequence is 13 residues long. Trimming shortened V by 0 bases and J by 6 bases, and 6 bases separated the two germline ends. The CDR3 DNA sequence: TGCGCCAGCAGTGAGTCCAGGGGAAACATTCAGTACTTC. It specifies CASSESRGNIQYF.

This rearrangement joins TRBV27 to TRBJ2-6; D is undetermined. The germline V gene encodes CDR1 MNHEY and CDR2 SMNVEV (reference sequence). V lost 6 bases, J lost 4 bases, and 7 bases lay in between. CDR3 size: 13 residues. The CDR3: CASRTYGANVLTF. Here the CDR3 DNA reads TGTGCCAGCAGGACTTACGGGGCCAACGTCCTGACTTTC.

The J gene is TRBJ2-2, the V gene TRBV6-5; D is undetermined. This CDR3 contains 15 residues. Germline lookup yields CDR1 MNHEY and CDR2 SVGAGI. Trimming left V 7 bases short and J 4 bases short, with 16 bases between. The DNA for the CDR3 is TGTGCCAGCACCCTCGGTAGCTACGGCACCGGGGAGCTGTTTTTT. Translating gives CASTLGSYGTGELFF.

V and J are TRBV24-1 and TRBJ2-1; a weak D match, TRBD2 (5 bases). The CDR3 length is 16 residues. Trimming took off 3 bases at V and 0 bases at J, with 11 bases between the two ends. Germline-derived CDR1 and CDR2 are KGHDR and SFDVKD. The CDR3 protein is CATSDPSGSSYNEQFF. The CDR3 region has the DNA TGTGCCACCAGTGATCCCAGCGGCAGCTCCTACAATGAGCAGTTCTTC.